Many counts were recorded for the clone carrying this T cell receptor (beta chain). Its antigen is unknown. Amplification of TCR beta CDR3 regions was performed using RNA transcripts as template. TCR CDR3 regions were first amplified by RT-PCR with HTBI primers. MiXCR, run by TCRdb on the multiplex PCR reads, gives a single entry per CDR3 protein. The data show roughly 180,000 distinct CDR3 sequences, with approximately 9% seen just once and approximately 20% held by the top ten. Exclusions: uncontrolled infection, other autoimmune disease, pregnancy, lactation. It was at first hyperthyroidism diagnosis, before any ophthalmopathy symptoms, that the blood sample was taken. The entry originates in a study of T cells in Graves' hyperthyroidism and ophthalmopathy. Across the study: Peripheral blood was taken when the disease was first diagnosed, before any treatment began.

General observations from the study: Patients with ophthalmopathy were separated from those with stable hyperthyroidism by a 13 V-J model.

Germline lookup yields CDR1 SNHLY and CDR2 FYNNEI. V dropped 4 bases and J dropped 4; count of bases not matched to a gene: 9. CDR3 size: 16 residues. This chain connects TRBV2 to TRBJ1-5; 8 bases line up with TRBD1. The receptor's source is a woman between 18 and 29 years old with Graves' hyperthyroidism that later progressed to Graves' ophthalmopathy. Sequencing was done on a sample of blood. The CDR3 protein is CASSGPRDRRNQPQHF. CDR3 in DNA: TGTGCCAGCAGTGGACCACGGGACAGGAGAAATCAGCCCCAGCATTTT. The full variable domain, rest sourced from reference TRBV2 and TRBJ1-5, is EPEVTQTPSHQVTQMGQEVILRCVPISNHLYFYWYRQILGQKVEFLVSFYNNEISEKSEIFDDQFSVERPDGSNFTLKIRSTKLEDSAMYFCASSGPRDRRNQPQHFGDGTRLSIL.